The rows below give T cell receptor beta chains drawn from one sample of a study of blood T cell repertoires in COVID-19. Clones were read by immunoSEQ multiplex PCR, and TCRdb kept only the in-frame ones, dropping some. The table records 150,000 to 200,000 clones, around 77% of them present only once. What was sequenced was peripheral blood. The receptors originated from a man in his sixties or seventies with active or convalescent COVID-19. Each CDR3 is given with its conserved first and last residue. The order of the fields is J gene, D gene, clone size, V gene, CDR3 DNA, CDR3 protein. D genes are given only for firm matches. Where a row states a size, it is once, few, many or the class of an expanded clone; other rows omit it.

TRBJ2-3,TRBD1,-,TRBV9,TGTGCCAGCAGCGTAGGTCCAGGGACAGGGGTCAATACAGATACGCAGTATTTT,CASSVGPGTGVNTDTQYF
TRBJ1-5,TRBD1,many,TRBV4-1,TGCGCCAGCAGCCTCGGACAGGTTAGCAATCAGCCCCAGCATTTT,CASSLGQVSNQPQHF
TRBJ2-1,-,few,TRBV29-1,TGCAGCGTTGCCCCTAGCGCGGTAGGAGGGGAGCAGTTCTTC,CSVAPSAVGGEQFF
TRBJ2-1,TRBD1,few,TRBV7-2,TGTGCCAGCAGCTCCGGACAGGGTTTGAGAGGTGAGCAGTTCTTC,CASSSGQGLRGEQFF
TRBJ2-3,TRBD2,-,TRBV4-3,TGCGCCAGCAGCCAAGAGTGGGCTAGCGGGGGGGCCGTCAGAGATACGCAGTATTTT,CASSQEWASGGAVRDTQYF
TRBJ2-5,-,-,TRBV9,TGTGCCAGCAGCGTACTAGGTTCCTTCCAAGAGACCCAGTACTTC,CASSVLGSFQETQYF
TRBJ2-5,-,-,TRBV7-8,TGTGCCAGCAGCTTGCTACAAGAGACCCAGTACTTC,CASSLLQETQYF
TRBJ1-1,TRBD1,-,TRBV18,TGTGCCAGCTCAGGGACAGGGGGTTTTGGGAACACTGAAGCTTTCTTT,CASSGTGGFGNTEAFF
TRBJ1-2,TRBD1,-,TRBV19,TGTGCCAGTAGTATTGTAGGGGGCGCAGAAAGTGGCTACACCTTC,CASSIVGGAESGYTF
TRBJ2-3,TRBD1,-,TRBV15,TGTGCCACCAGCAGAGACGGACAGGGTTGGACAGATACGCAGTATTTT,CATSRDGQGWTDTQYF
TRBJ2-2,-,-,TRBV7-2,TGTGCCAGCAGCTCTACCCCCGGCGGGGAGCTGTTTTTT,CASSSTPGGELFF
TRBJ1-4,-,once,TRBV5-1,TGCGCCAGCAGCTTCTTATCCAGCGCCCGTGCAACTAATGAAAAACTGTTTTTT,CASSFLSSARATNEKLFF
TRBJ1-1,TRBD1,-,TRBV6-5,TGTGCCAGCAGTTCCACAGACAGGGGGCGGAACACTGAAGCTTTCTTT,CASSSTDRGRNTEAFF
TRBJ2-1,-,-,TRBV19,TGTGCCAGTACTGACGGGAACAATGAGCAGTTCTTC,CASTDGNNEQFF
TRBJ2-1,TRBD2,-,TRBV20-1,TGCAGTGCTAGTACCGGGGGGGGAAGTAATGAGCAGTTCTTC,CSASTGGGSNEQFF
TRBJ1-2,TRBD1,-,TRBV7-9,TGTGCCAGCAGCCCGGGGACAGGATTCGTAGAAGATGGCTACACCTTC,CASSPGTGFVEDGYTF
TRBJ1-2,-,-,TRBV6-6,TGTGCCAGCAGTACAGGGAACTATGGCTACACCTTC,CASSTGNYGYTF
TRBJ2-5,-,-,TRBV5-1,TGCGCCAGCAGCTTTACGAGTTGGGAGACCCAGTACTTC,CASSFTSWETQYF
TRBJ1-1,-,-,TRBV29-1,TGCAGCGTCGATACTGGTGGCACTGAAGCTTTCTTT,CSVDTGGTEAFF
TRBJ1-5,-,-,TRBV27,TGTGCCAGCAGTTTATGGCTGAATCAGCCCCAGCATTTT,CASSLWLNQPQHF
TRBJ1-1,TRBD1,-,TRBV6-5,TGTGCCACCTTACCGGGACAGGTAAACACTGAAGCTTTCTTT,CATLPGQVNTEAFF
TRBJ1-2,-,-,TRBV6-2/TRBV6-3,TGTGCCAGCAGTTACTCCGTTAGGAGCTATGGCTACACCTTC,CASSYSVRSYGYTF
TRBJ2-3,TRBD2,-,TRBV5-4,TGTGCCAGCCGAAATCAAGCGGGAGAGCTCACAGATACGCAGTATTTT,CASRNQAGELTDTQYF
TRBJ1-1,-,-,TRBV2,TGTGCCAGCAGTGAAAGGGGGGGAATTTACACTGAAGCTTTCTTT,CASSERGGIYTEAFF
TRBJ1-1,TRBD1,-,TRBV19,TGTGCCAGTAGTGCTAGGGACAGGGGGACGACTGAAGCTTTCTTT,CASSARDRGTTEAFF
TRBJ2-2,-,-,TRBV5-1,TGCGCCAGCAGCCCTGTCGGGGACACCGGGGAGCTGTTTTTT,CASSPVGDTGELFF
TRBJ2-3,TRBD2,-,TRBV6-2/TRBV6-3,TGTGCCAGCAGTTTCTCCGGGACTAGCGGCACAGATACGCAGTATTTT,CASSFSGTSGTDTQYF
TRBJ2-7,TRBD1,-,TRBV30,TGTGCCGGGGACAGACCTAGCTCCTACGAGCAGTACTTC,CAGDRPSSYEQYF